The present TCR beta chain was sequenced within a study of T cells after yellow fever vaccination. This clonotype was recorded at least ten times. Its specificity is not known. CDR1 is SEHNR and CDR2 is FQNEAQ in the germline V gene (reference sequence). The V gene lost 0 bases and the J gene lost 4 bases, with 19 bases spanning the gap. This CDR3 is 18 amino acids long. Study-level results: Clones from primary vaccination mostly reappeared after the booster (less than 98% CD4, roughly 87% CD8).

TCRdb re-called the 5' RACE reads through MiXCR, storing one row per CDR3 protein. The sample records around 320,000 distinct CDR3 sequences, approximately 4.5% being singletons. The source of this sequence is a man aged 18-30 years who received the YFV17D yellow fever vaccine. The sequenced sample was PBMCs, obtained 15 days after the yellow fever booster vaccination. The rearrangement uses TRBV7-9 and TRBJ2-1, with D possibly being TRBD1 (5 bases). CDR3 coding DNA: TGTGCCAGCAGCTTAGCGTCCCCCAGGGCGGCCTTATACAATGAGCAGTTCTTC. Residues: CASSLASPRAALYNEQFF.